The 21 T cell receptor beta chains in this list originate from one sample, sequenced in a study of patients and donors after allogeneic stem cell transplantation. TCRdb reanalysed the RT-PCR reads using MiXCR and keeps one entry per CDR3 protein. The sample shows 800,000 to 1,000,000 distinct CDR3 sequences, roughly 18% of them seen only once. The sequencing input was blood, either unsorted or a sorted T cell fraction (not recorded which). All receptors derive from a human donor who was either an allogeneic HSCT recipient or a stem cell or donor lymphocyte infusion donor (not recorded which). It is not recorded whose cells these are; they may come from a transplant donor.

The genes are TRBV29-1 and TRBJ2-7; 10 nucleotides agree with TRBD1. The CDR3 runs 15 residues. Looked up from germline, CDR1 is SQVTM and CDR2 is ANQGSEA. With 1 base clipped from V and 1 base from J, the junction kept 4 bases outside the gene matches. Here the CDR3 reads CSVEADRGRSYEQYF. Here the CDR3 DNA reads TGCAGCGTTGAAGCCGACAGGGGGCGATCCTACGAGCAGTACTTC.

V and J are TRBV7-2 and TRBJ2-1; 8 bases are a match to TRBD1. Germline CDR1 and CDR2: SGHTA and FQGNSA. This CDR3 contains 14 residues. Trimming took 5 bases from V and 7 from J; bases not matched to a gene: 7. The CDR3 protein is CASSIVWTGNEQFF. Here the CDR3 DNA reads TGTGCCAGCAGCATAGTCTGGACAGGGAATGAGCAGTTCTTC.

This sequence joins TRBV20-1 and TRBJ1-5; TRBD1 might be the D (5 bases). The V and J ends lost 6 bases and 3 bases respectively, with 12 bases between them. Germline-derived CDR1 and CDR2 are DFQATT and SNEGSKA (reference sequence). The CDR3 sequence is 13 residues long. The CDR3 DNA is TGCAGTGCGGAGGGACGGCTCAATCAGCCCCAGCATTTT. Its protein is CSAEGRLNQPQHF.

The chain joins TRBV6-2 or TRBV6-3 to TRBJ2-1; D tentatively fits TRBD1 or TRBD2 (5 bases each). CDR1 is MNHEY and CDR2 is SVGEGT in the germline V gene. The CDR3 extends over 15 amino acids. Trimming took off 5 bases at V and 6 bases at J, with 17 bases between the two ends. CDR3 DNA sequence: TGTGCCAGCAGTCTCCCAAGAGGGGTCGGCAATGAGCAGTTCTTC. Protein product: CASSLPRGVGNEQFF.

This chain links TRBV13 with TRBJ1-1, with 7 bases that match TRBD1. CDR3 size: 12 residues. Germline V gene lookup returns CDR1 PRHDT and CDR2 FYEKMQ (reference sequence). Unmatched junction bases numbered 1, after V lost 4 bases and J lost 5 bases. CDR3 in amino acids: CASSSTGTEAFF. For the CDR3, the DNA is TGTGCCAGCAGCTCGACAGGGACTGAAGCTTTCTTT.

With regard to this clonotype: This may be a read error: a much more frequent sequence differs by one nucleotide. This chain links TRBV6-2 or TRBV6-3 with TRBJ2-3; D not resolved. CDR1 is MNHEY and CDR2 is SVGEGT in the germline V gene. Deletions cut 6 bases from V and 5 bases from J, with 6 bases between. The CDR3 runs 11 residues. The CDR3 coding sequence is TGTGCCAGCAGCAACATAGATACGCAGTATTTT. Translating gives CASSNIDTQYF.

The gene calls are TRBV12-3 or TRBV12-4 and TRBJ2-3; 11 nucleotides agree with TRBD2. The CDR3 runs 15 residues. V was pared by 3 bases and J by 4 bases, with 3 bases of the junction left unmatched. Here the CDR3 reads CASSFSGRAPDTQYF. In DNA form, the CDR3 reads TGTGCCAGCAGTTTTAGCGGGAGGGCCCCAGATACGCAGTATTTT.

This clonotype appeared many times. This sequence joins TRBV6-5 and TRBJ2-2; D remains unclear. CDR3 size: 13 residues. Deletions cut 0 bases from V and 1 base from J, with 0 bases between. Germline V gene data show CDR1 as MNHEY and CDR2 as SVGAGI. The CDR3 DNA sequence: TGTGCCAGCAGTTACTCGAACACCGGGGAGCTGTTTTTT. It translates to CASSYSNTGELFF.

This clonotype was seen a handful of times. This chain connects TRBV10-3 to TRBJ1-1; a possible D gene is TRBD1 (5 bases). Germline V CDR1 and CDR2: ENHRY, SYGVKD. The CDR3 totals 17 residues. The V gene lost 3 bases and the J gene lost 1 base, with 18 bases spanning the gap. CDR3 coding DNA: TGTGCCATCAGTGATGGAGTGAGGGGAAGTGGGAACACTGAAGCTTTCTTT. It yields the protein CAISDGVRGSGNTEAFF.

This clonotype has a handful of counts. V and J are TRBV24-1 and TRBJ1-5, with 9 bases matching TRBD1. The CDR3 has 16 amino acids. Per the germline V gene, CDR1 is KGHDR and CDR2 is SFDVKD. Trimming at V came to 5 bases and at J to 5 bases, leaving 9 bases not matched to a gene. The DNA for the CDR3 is TGTGCCACCAGTGGCGCCCTCGGGACAGGGCATCAGCCCCAGCATTTT. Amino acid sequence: CATSGALGTGHQPQHF.

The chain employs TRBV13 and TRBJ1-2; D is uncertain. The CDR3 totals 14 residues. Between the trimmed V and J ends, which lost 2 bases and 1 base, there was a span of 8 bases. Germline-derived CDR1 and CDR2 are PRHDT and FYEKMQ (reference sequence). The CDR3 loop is CASSLNGVNYGYTF. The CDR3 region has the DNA TGTGCCAGCAGCTTAAACGGGGTTAACTATGGCTACACCTTC.

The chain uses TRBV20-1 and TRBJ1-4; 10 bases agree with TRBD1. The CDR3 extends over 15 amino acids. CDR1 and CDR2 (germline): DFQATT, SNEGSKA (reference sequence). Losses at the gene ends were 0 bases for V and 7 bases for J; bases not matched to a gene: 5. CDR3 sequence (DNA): TGCAGTGCTAGAGATTTCGGGACAGGGGTTGAAAAACTGTTTTTT. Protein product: CSARDFGTGVEKLFF.

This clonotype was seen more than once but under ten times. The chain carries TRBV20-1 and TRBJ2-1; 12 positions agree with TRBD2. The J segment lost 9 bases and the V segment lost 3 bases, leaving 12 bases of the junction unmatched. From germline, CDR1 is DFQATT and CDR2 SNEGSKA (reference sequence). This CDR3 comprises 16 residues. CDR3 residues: CSASPRLAGGIGEQFF. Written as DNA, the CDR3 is TGCAGTGCTAGCCCCCGGCTAGCGGGGGGGATTGGTGAGCAGTTCTTC.

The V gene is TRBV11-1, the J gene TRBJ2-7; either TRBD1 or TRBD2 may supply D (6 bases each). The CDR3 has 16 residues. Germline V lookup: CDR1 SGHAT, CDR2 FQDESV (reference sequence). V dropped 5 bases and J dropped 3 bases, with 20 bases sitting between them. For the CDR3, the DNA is TGTGCCAGCAGCCACCCCCAGGGGAGGAGGGTCTACGAGCAGTACTTC. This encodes CASSHPQGRRVYEQYF.

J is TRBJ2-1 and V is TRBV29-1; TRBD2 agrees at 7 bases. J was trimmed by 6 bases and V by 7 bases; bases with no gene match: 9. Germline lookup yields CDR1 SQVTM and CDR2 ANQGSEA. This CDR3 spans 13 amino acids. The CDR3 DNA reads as TGCAGCGGGGGGGGGAGGGCCCTCAATGAGCAGTTCTTC. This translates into CSGGGRALNEQFF.

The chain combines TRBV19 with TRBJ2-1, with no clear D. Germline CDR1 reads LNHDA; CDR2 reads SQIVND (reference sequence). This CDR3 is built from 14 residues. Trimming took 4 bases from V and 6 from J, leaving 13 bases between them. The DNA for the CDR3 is TGTGCCAGTAGTACCCTTGTGGGATTCAATGAGCAGTTCTTC. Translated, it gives CASSTLVGFNEQFF.

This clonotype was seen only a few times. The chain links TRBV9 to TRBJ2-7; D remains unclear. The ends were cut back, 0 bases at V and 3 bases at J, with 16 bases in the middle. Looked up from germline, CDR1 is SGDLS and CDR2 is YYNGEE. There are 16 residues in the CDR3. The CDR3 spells CASSVGSTHPLYEQYF. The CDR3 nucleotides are TGTGCCAGCAGCGTAGGGAGCACCCATCCACTCTACGAGCAGTACTTC.

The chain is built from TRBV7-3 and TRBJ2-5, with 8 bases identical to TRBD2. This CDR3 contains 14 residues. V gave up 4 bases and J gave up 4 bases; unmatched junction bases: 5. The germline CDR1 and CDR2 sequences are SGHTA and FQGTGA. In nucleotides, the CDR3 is TGTGCCAGCAGCTCCTACGGGGGGGGAGAGACCCAGTACTTC. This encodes CASSSYGGGETQYF.

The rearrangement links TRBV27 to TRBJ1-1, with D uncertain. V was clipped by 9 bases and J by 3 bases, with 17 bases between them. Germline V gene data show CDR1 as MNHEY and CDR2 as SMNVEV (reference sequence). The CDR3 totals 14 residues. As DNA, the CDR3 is TGTGCCAGGAGCCCTCGGGCCTCGCACACTGAAGCTTTCTTT. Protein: CARSPRASHTEAFF.

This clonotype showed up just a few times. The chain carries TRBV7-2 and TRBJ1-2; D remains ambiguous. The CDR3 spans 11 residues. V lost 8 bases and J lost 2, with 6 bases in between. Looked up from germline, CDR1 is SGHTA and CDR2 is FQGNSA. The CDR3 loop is CASARNYGYTF. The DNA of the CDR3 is TGTGCCAGCGCCAGGAACTATGGCTACACCTTC.

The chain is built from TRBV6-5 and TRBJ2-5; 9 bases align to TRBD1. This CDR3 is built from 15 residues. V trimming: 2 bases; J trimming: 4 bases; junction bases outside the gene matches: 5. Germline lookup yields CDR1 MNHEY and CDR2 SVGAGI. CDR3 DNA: TGTGCCAGCAGTTACCCGGACAGGGGCCCAGAGACCCAGTACTTC. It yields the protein CASSYPDRGPETQYF.